The entry that follows covers one T cell receptor beta chain sequence. Antigen: not known. This CDR3 region has 14 residues. Looked up from germline, CDR1 is KGHSH and CDR2 is LQKENI. The record originates from a study of OX40 agonist ivuxolimab in advanced cancers. Study-level background: Each dose-escalation patient presented with hepatocellular carcinoma, melanoma, renal cell or head and neck cancer.

With autoimmune disease history or systemic immunosuppression, patients were excluded. Measured with immunoSEQ multiplex PCR; TCRdb has only the in-frame clones, and not every one. Of approximately 60,000 clones listed, approximately 86% were seen once; the top ten hold 2.5% to 3%. Study-wide results and limits: Researchers did not establish what antigens the expanded peripheral T cells target.

This rearrangement joins TRBV18 to TRBJ2-5; a possible D gene is TRBD2 (6 bases). The J call is doubtful: the DNA matches TRBJ2-7 better. The clonotype originates from an adult with an advanced solid tumor such as melanoma, head and neck, liver or kidney cancer. Sequencing used CD4+ or CD8+ T cells sorted from blood, obtained in a trial of the OX40 agonist ivuxolimab. This CDR3 reads CASAREYLSYEQYF. CDR3 DNA: TGTGCCAGCGCCCGGGAGTACCTTTCCTACGAGCAGTACTTC.